The sequence of this T cell receptor (beta chain) was determined in a study of T-cell memory formation after mild COVID-19. Study-wide context: Among the donors, TCR clusters were largely specific to each donor.

Whole-study results and caveats: Some clones that responded were present in memory (sampled pre-infection), which suggests cross-reactive memory joined. Later expanders leaned CD4+, whereas clones that contracted between day 15 and 85 were balanced CD4/CD8.

Trimming removed 9 bases from V and 4 bases from J; junction bases left unmatched: 14. This CDR3 has 15 residues. Per the germline V gene, CDR1 is MNHNS and CDR2 is SASEGT. With constant-segment primers, 5'RACE yielded cDNA libraries of TCR alpha and TCR beta that carried sample barcodes and UMIs. From the 5' RACE reads, TCRdb called clonotypes with MiXCR, one entry per CDR3 protein. Of 350,000 to 450,000 distinct CDR3 sequences listed, 20% to 25% were seen once; the top ten hold around 8.1%. As regards this clonotype: The antigen is not known.

The rearrangement joins TRBV6-1 to TRBJ2-5, with 7 positions matching TRBD1. The receptor was isolated from an adult woman who had mild COVID-19 (a few samples of this study predate the infection). Cell type and time point are not known. Material for sequencing was PBMCs or a T cell subset sorted from them (not recorded which). CDR3 residues: CARRRTGTLGETQYF. The CDR3, as DNA: TGTGCCAGAAGGAGGACAGGTACCCTAGGAGAGACCCAGTACTTC.